The rows below give T cell receptor beta chains drawn from one sample of a study of beta chain features in type 1 diabetes. Sequencing used immunoSEQ multiplex PCR; TCRdb keeps in-frame clones, though not all of them. This sample yields around 260,000 clones, of which approximately 25% are seen a single time; roughly 0.011% belongs to the top ten. The sequencing input was naive CD4+ T cells from blood. The receptors were gathered from a woman aged 25 to 45 with type 1 diabetes. The CDR3 runs from the conserved cysteine through the conserved F or W. The D gene is left open where the match is weak. Only some rows state a clone size, as once, few, many or a class for expanded clones.

TRBJ2-7	TRBD2	-	TRBV29-1	CSVSTAGGLSYEQYF	TGCAGCGTTTCGACCGCGGGAGGGCTGAGCTACGAGCAGTACTTC
TRBJ2-1	TRBD2	-	TRBV7-3	CASSSGTSGYNEQFF	TGTGCCAGCAGCTCGGGGACTAGCGGATACAATGAGCAGTTCTTC
TRBJ2-7	TRBD2	few	TRBV29-1	CSVTTSAAYEQYF	TGCAGCGTGACGACTAGCGCGGCCTACGAGCAGTACTTC
TRBJ2-7	-	-	TRBV2	CASSYGTDLYEQYF	TGTGCCAGCAGTTACGGGACTGATCTCTACGAGCAGTACTTC
TRBJ1-1	TRBD1	few	TRBV2	CASSRRQGRNTEAFF	TGTGCCAGCAGTCGTCGACAGGGAAGGAACACTGAAGCTTTCTTT
TRBJ2-3	-	-	TRBV28	CASSRDLLTDTQYF	TGTGCCAGCTCCCGGGACTTGCTCACAGATACGCAGTATTTT
TRBJ1-1	TRBD1	-	TRBV29-1	CSVEGRLQGAHTEAFF	TGCAGCGTTGAGGGCCGATTACAGGGGGCTCACACTGAAGCTTTCTTT
TRBJ2-2	TRBD2	-	TRBV30	CAWSVLGTSGSRVGELFF	TGTGCCTGGAGTGTACTAGGGACTAGCGGGAGTCGTGTCGGGGAGCTGTTTTTT
TRBJ2-3	TRBD2	-	TRBV11-3	CASSLTGGGSTQYF	TGTGCCAGCAGCCTCACGGGAGGTGGGAGTACGCAGTATTTT
TRBJ2-7	TRBD2	-	TRBV9	CASSSRNWEGEQYF	TGTGCCAGCAGCTCTCGAAATTGGGAGGGCGAGCAGTACTTC
TRBJ2-5	-	-	TRBV28	CASSYRAVETQYF	TGTGCCAGCAGTTACAGGGCCGTAGAGACCCAGTACTTC
TRBJ1-5	-	few	TRBV18	CASSPSRVGNQPQHF	TGTGCCAGCTCACCATCGAGGGTGGGCAATCAGCCCCAGCATTTT
TRBJ2-1	-	-	TRBV7-3	CASSLMASVSYNEQFF	TGTGCCAGCAGCTTAATGGCTAGTGTATCCTACAATGAGCAGTTCTTC
TRBJ1-2	-	few	TRBV7-9	CASSLTQGAVGYTF	TGTGCCAGCAGCTTAACCCAGGGTGCTGTTGGCTACACCTTC
TRBJ2-5	TRBD1	few	TRBV27	CASSEMSLGTGSQETQYF	TGTGCCAGCAGCGAAATGTCCCTCGGGACAGGTAGCCAAGAGACCCAGTACTTC
TRBJ2-7	-	few	TRBV5-6	CASSFPGTYEQYF	TGTGCCAGCAGCTTTCCAGGGACCTACGAGCAGTACTTC
TRBJ1-4	-	-	TRBV19	CASSRSTFNEKLFF	TGTGCCAGTAGTAGGTCTACGTTCAATGAAAAACTGTTTTTT
TRBJ2-7	TRBD2	-	TRBV13	CASSSGTNYEQYF	TGTGCCAGCAGCTCCGGGACTAACTACGAGCAGTACTTC
TRBJ1-4	-	-	TRBV29-1	CSAQGGVANEKLFF	TGCAGCGCACAAGGGGGGGTAGCTAATGAAAAACTGTTTTTT
TRBJ1-5	TRBD1	-	TRBV28	CAGGDREQPQHF	TGTGCCGGTGGGGACAGGGAACAGCCCCAGCATTTT
TRBJ1-1	-	-	TRBV30	CASTGGGVNTEAFF	TGTGCCTCTACGGGGGGTGGCGTGAACACTGAAGCTTTCTTT
TRBJ2-1	-	few	TRBV19	CASSGSSYNEQFF	TGTGCCAGTTCGGGAAGCTCCTACAATGAGCAGTTCTTC
TRBJ2-1	TRBD1	-	TRBV5-6	CASSLHYGTGNIQQFF	TGTGCCAGCAGCCTCCATTACGGGACAGGCAATATACAGCAGTTCTTC
TRBJ2-5	-	few	TRBV15	CATLQQGQETQYF	TGTGCCACCTTGCAGCAGGGACAAGAGACCCAGTACTTC
TRBJ2-1	TRBD2	-	TRBV5-4	CASSLTSGPFNEQFF	TGTGCCAGCAGCTTGACTAGCGGGCCCTTCAATGAGCAGTTCTTC
TRBJ2-7	-	-	TRBV6-6	CASSFRSGTLMEQYF	TGTGCCAGCAGTTTTAGGAGTGGAACGCTAATGGAGCAGTACTTC
TRBJ2-7	TRBD2	few	TRBV2	CASSFSGGDYEQYF	TGTGCCAGCAGTTTTTCTGGGGGGGACTACGAGCAGTACTTC
TRBJ1-2	-	-	TRBV27	CASSYSGVGVGGYGYTF	TGTGCCAGCAGCTACTCCGGGGTTGGGGTTGGAGGCTATGGCTACACCTTC
TRBJ2-2	TRBD2	few	TRBV29-1	CSVGGTSGTNTGELFF	TGCAGCGTGGGAGGGACTAGCGGGACGAACACCGGGGAGCTGTTTTTT
TRBJ2-6	TRBD1	-	TRBV27	CASTPSVVGQGVGSGANVLTF	TGTGCCAGCACCCCTTCCGTAGTGGGACAGGGAGTAGGCTCTGGGGCCAACGTCCTGACTTTC
TRBJ2-1	TRBD2	-	TRBV7-9	CASSLSGGVSYNEQFF	TGTGCCAGCAGCTTATCGGGGGGAGTATCCTACAATGAGCAGTTCTTC
TRBJ1-1	TRBD1	few	TRBV7-9	CASSVRQGYTEAFF	TGTGCCAGCAGCGTCAGACAGGGTTATACTGAAGCTTTCTTT
TRBJ2-1	TRBD2	few	TRBV18	CASSPSWASGSHEQFF	TGTGCCAGCTCACCTTCCTGGGCTAGCGGGAGCCATGAGCAGTTCTTC
TRBJ1-2	-	-	TRBV29-1	CSVSTDSDYVYTF	TGCAGCGTTTCCACCGATTCAGACTATGTCTACACCTTC
TRBJ2-2	-	few	TRBV9	CASSVAQANTGELFF	TGTGCCAGCAGCGTAGCGCAGGCGAACACCGGGGAGCTGTTTTTT
TRBJ1-1	-	-	TRBV25-1	CASSHRREAFF	TGTGCCAGCAGCCACAGGCGTGAAGCTTTCTTT
TRBJ2-7	-	few	TRBV20-1	CSLLSGYEQYF	TGCAGCCTCCTATCGGGGTACGAGCAGTACTTC
TRBJ2-3	TRBD2	-	TRBV5-4	CASSLGGGSEGDTQYF	TGTGCCAGCAGCTTGGGAGGCGGGAGTGAGGGAGATACGCAGTATTTT
TRBJ2-3	-	-	TRBV2	CASSISSRSDYTDTQYF	TGTGCCAGCAGTATCTCCAGCCGTAGCGACTACACAGATACGCAGTATTTT
TRBJ1-1	-	few	TRBV25-1	CASSDTRRGFTEAFF	TGTGCCAGCAGTGACACCAGGAGAGGGTTCACTGAAGCTTTCTTT
TRBJ2-5	-	-	TRBV10-3	CAISELARETQYF	TGTGCCATCAGTGAGCTAGCGAGGGAGACCCAGTACTTC
TRBJ1-2	TRBD1	few	TRBV11-2	CASSLPEDRGHGYTF	TGTGCCAGCAGCTTACCCGAGGACAGGGGGCATGGCTACACCTTC
TRBJ2-1	-	few	TRBV28	CASSIQTPDEQFF	TGTGCCAGCAGCATCCAGACTCCCGATGAGCAGTTCTTC
TRBJ1-5	-	-	TRBV5-1	CASSLAMGDQPQHF	TGCGCCAGCAGCTTGGCGATGGGAGATCAGCCCCAGCATTTT
TRBJ2-4	-	-	TRBV7-2	CASSRRGNIQYF	TGTGCCAGCAGTCGCAGGGGAAACATTCAGTACTTC
TRBJ1-2	-	-	TRBV27	CASSAGAPGYGYTF	TGTGCCAGCAGTGCGGGGGCCCCTGGGTATGGCTACACCTTC
TRBJ2-7	TRBD1	-	TRBV15	CATSRAGTGYYEQYF	TGTGCCACCAGCAGAGCAGGGACAGGATACTACGAGCAGTACTTC
TRBJ2-6	-	-	TRBV30	CAWSVHGANVLTF	TGTGCCTGGAGTGTACACGGGGCCAACGTCCTGACTTTC
TRBJ2-7	-	few	TRBV7-3	CASSDGDEQYF	TGTGCCAGCAGCGACGGAGACGAGCAGTACTTC
TRBJ2-5	TRBD1	-	TRBV11-3	CASSRDRVETQYF	TGTGCCAGCTCCAGGGACAGGGTGGAGACCCAGTACTTC
TRBJ1-5	-	-	TRBV19	CASTRDFQGNQPQHF	TGTGCCAGTACAAGGGACTTTCAGGGCAATCAGCCCCAGCATTTT
TRBJ2-7	TRBD2	few	TRBV29-1	CSVGLAGSYEQYF	TGCAGCGTTGGGCTAGCGGGCTCCTACGAGCAGTACTTC
TRBJ1-2	-	-	TRBV5-1	CASSLGNPGSNYGYTF	TGCGCCAGCAGCTTGGGCAATCCGGGATCTAACTATGGCTACACCTTC
TRBJ2-1	-	few	TRBV5-1	CASSLSSNEQFF	TGCGCCAGCAGCTTGTCATCCAATGAGCAGTTCTTC
TRBJ1-4	TRBD1	-	TRBV27	CASSLFGTGGRGEKLFF	TGTGCCAGCAGTTTATTCGGGACAGGGGGGAGGGGAGAAAAACTGTTTTTT
TRBJ2-7	TRBD1	-	TRBV30	CAWSVLGTGSYEQYF	TGTGCCTGGAGTGTACTCGGGACAGGCTCCTACGAGCAGTACTTC
TRBJ2-3	TRBD1	-	TRBV5-1	CASSSGPGTGSTDTQYF	TGCGCCAGCAGCTCGGGACCCGGGACAGGGTCCACAGATACGCAGTATTTT
TRBJ2-7	-	-	TRBV29-1	CSVSAGWERYEQYF	TGCAGCGTTTCCGCCGGGTGGGAGCGTTACGAGCAGTACTTC
TRBJ2-1	-	-	TRBV7-2	CASSSLRGEGAYEQFF	TGTGCCAGCAGCTCCCTTCGCGGAGAAGGGGCCTATGAGCAGTTCTTC